The 19 T cell receptor beta chains in this list originate from one sample, sequenced in a study of PD-L1 blockade in urothelial cancer. Profiled with immunoSEQ multiplex PCR; TCRdb holds only in-frame clones, not every one. Altogether around 25,000 clones are present, approximately 88% being singletons, with the ten largest covering approximately 2.8%. The sequencing here drew on PBMCs, taken around atezolizumab (anti-PD-L1) treatment. The receptors derive from a man aged 50-59 years with urothelial cancer.

The chain uses TRBV28 and TRBJ1-1; D is undetermined. The CDR3 sequence is 15 residues long. Per germline, CDR1 MDHEN and CDR2 SYDVKM. With 4 bases removed from V and 2 bases from J, the gap between germline ends came to 14 bases. CDR3 amino acids: CASSWADLLNTEAFF. Written as DNA, the CDR3 is TGTGCCAGCAGTTGGGCAGACCTTTTAAACACTGAAGCTTTCTTT.

V usage is TRBV2 and J usage is TRBJ2-6, with D tentatively TRBD1 (6 bases). The CDR3 runs 17 residues. In germline, CDR1 is SNHLY, CDR2 FYNNEI. The V and J ends lost 5 bases and 0 bases respectively, with 14 bases between them. This chain's CDR3 is CASSPTRTVSGANVLTF. DNA of the CDR3: TGTGCCAGCAGTCCCACCAGGACAGTCTCTGGGGCCAACGTCCTGACTTTC.

This chain joins TRBV5-6 and TRBJ1-5; tentatively, D is TRBD1 (6 bases). Germline CDR1 reads SGHDT; CDR2 reads YYEEEE. The CDR3 consists of 14 residues. The V end was cut by 1 base, the J end by 5 bases, with 10 bases between. The CDR3 protein is CASSLWGPHQPQHF. CDR3 coding DNA: TGTGCCAGCAGCTTGTGGGGGCCCCATCAGCCCCAGCATTTT.

The chain couples TRBV27 to TRBJ2-7; 8 nucleotides line up with TRBD1. The CDR3 length is 19 residues. V was clipped by 0 bases and J by 2 bases; unmatched bases: 15. CDR1 and CDR2 (germline): MNHEY, SMNVEV (reference sequence). Here the CDR3 reads CASSLSMRYETGAPYEQYF. DNA of the CDR3: TGTGCCAGCAGTTTATCGATGAGGTACGAGACAGGGGCACCCTACGAGCAGTACTTC.

V and J are TRBV28 and TRBJ2-2, with D possibly TRBD1 on 6 matching bases. This CDR3 region has 15 residues. Germline lookup yields CDR1 MDHEN and CDR2 SYDVKM. Trimming shortened V by 6 bases and J by 1 base, and 12 bases separated the two germline ends. The CDR3 coding sequence is TGTGCCAGCAGCTCCCCGACAGGGAACACCGGGGAGCTGTTTTTT. Its protein product is CASSSPTGNTGELFF. The full variable domain, rest sourced from reference TRBV28 and TRBJ2-2, is DVKVTQSSRYLVKRTGEKVFLECVQDMDHENMFWYRQDPGLGLRLIYFSYDVKMKEKGDIPEGYSVSREKKERFSLILESASTNQTSMYLCASSSPTGNTGELFFGEGSRLTVL.

V gene TRBV4-1 combines with J gene TRBJ2-7, with TRBD2 identical over 13 bases. J lost 0 bases, V lost 3 bases, and 5 bases had no gene match. There are 17 residues in the CDR3. Germline-derived CDR1 and CDR2 are MGHRA and YSYEKL. The CDR3 bases are TGCGCCAGCAGCCAGCTGGGACTAGCGGGAATCTCCTACGAGCAGTACTTC. This gives the protein CASSQLGLAGISYEQYF.

This rearrangement joins TRBV6-6 to TRBJ2-3, with 9 bases fitting TRBD2. Looked up from germline, CDR1 is MNHNY and CDR2 is SVGAGI (reference sequence). Trimming removed 6 bases from V and 6 bases from J; junction bases left unmatched: 10. The CDR3 consists of 15 residues. The DNA of the CDR3 is TGTGCCAGCAGCCTTAGCGGGAGAGGAGGGGATACGCAGTATTTT. Translation: CASSLSGRGGDTQYF.

The chain uses TRBV5-4 and TRBJ2-7, with a possible D match to TRBD2 (6 bases). With 0 bases removed from V and 3 bases from J, the gap between germline ends came to 10 bases. Germline V gives CDR1 SGHNT, CDR2 YYREEE (reference sequence). The CDR3 runs 14 residues. The CDR3 DNA sequence: TGTGCCAGCAGCTTGGGAAGGGGAGGCTACGAGCAGTACTTC. Translated, it gives CASSLGRGGYEQYF.

V is TRBV28 and J is TRBJ2-7, with TRBD2 as a possible D gene (6 bases). Trimming pared 6 bases from V and 4 bases from J, leaving 19 bases between. The CDR3 has 15 residues. Germline CDR1 reads MDHEN; CDR2 reads SYDVKM. The CDR3 DNA reads as TGTGCCAGCAGCCCCCGTGTCAGGGACTGGTACGAGCAGTACTTC. Translating it yields CASSPRVRDWYEQYF.

The rearrangement links TRBV10-1 to TRBJ2-3; D perhaps matches TRBD1 (6 bases). Between the trimmed V and J ends, which lost 3 bases and 3 bases, there was a span of 13 bases. The CDR3 has 15 residues. Germline values: CDR1 WNHNN, CDR2 SYGVQD (reference sequence). CDR3 region: CASSEGPRGTDTQYF. The DNA for the CDR3 is TGCGCCAGCAGTGAAGGGCCAAGGGGGACAGATACGCAGTATTTT.

The CDR3 nucleotides read TGTGCCAGCAGTCCTAAGTGGGGACTAGGCAGACATAAGCAGTTCTTC. Translation gives CASSPKWGLGRHKQFF. V and J are TRBV2 and TRBJ2-1; 8 positions agree with TRBD2. CDR1 is SNHLY, CDR2 FYNNEI, per germline. The CDR3 loop spans 16 amino acids. With V trimmed by 5 bases and J by 11 bases, 17 bases remained unmatched.

V is TRBV7-2 and J is TRBJ2-7; 13 bases line up with TRBD2. The CDR3 loop spans 15 amino acids. V was clipped by 4 bases and J by 6 bases; unmatched bases: 6. Germline CDR1 SGHTA, CDR2 FQGNSA. This CDR3 is CASSSWTSGSGEQYF. As DNA, the CDR3 is TGTGCCAGCAGCTCTTGGACTAGCGGGAGCGGCGAGCAGTACTTC.

The chain links TRBV2 to TRBJ2-1, with TRBD2 identical over 13 bases. Losses at the gene ends were 6 bases for V and 6 bases for J; bases not matched to a gene: 2. CDR1 and CDR2 (germline): SNHLY, FYNNEI. This CDR3 contains 14 residues. CDR3 sequence (DNA): TGTGCCAGCAGGGGGACTAGCGGGATCAATGAGCAGTTCTTC. Translated: CASRGTSGINEQFF. The complete variable domain, with remaining parts taken from reference TRBV2 and TRBJ2-1, reads EPEVTQTPSHQVTQMGQEVILRCVPISNHLYFYWYRQILGQKVEFLVSFYNNEISEKSEIFDDQFSVERPDGSNFTLKIRSTKLEDSAMYFCASRGTSGINEQFFGPGTRLTVL.

The J gene is TRBJ1-5, the V gene TRBV30, with 10 bases lining up with TRBD1. With 2 bases clipped from V and 9 bases from J, the junction kept 10 bases outside the gene matches. Germline CDR1 reads GTSNPN; CDR2 reads SVGIG (reference sequence). CDR3 length: 15 amino acids. This CDR3 is CAWSISGQGTRPQHF. Written as DNA, the CDR3 is TGTGCCTGGAGTATATCGGGACAGGGGACTAGGCCCCAGCATTTT.

This clone occurred once. CDR3 sequence: CATTTGGNEQFF. CDR3 DNA sequence: TGTGCCACCACCACCGGCGGAAATGAGCAGTTCTTC. V usage is TRBV19 and J usage is TRBJ2-1; D uncertain. The length of the CDR3 is 12 residues. V was cut by 10 bases and J by 7 bases, with 14 bases left in between. Germline V gene sequence: CDR1 LNHDA, CDR2 SQIVND (reference sequence). Filled out from reference TRBV19 and TRBJ2-1, the complete variable domain reads DGGITQSPKYLFRKEGQNVTLSCEQNLNHDAMYWYRQDPGQGLRLIYYSQIVNDFQKGDIAEGYSVSREKKESFPLTVTSAQKNPTAFYLCATTTGGNEQFFGPGTRLTVL.

This clone was seen once. V usage is TRBV11-2 and J usage is TRBJ1-2, with a possible D match to TRBD1 (6 bases). Trimming pared 2 bases from V and 0 bases from J, leaving 10 bases between. Germline-derived CDR1 and CDR2 are SGHAT and FQNNGV. This CDR3 contains 15 residues. CDR3 region: CASSLWGGPNYGYTF. The CDR3 DNA reads TGTGCCAGCAGCTTATGGGGGGGCCCTAACTATGGCTACACCTTC.

The rearrangement joins TRBV10-1 to TRBJ1-3, with a tentative D call TRBD1 (6 bases). The CDR3 has 15 residues. CDR1 and CDR2 (germline): WNHNN, SYGVQD (reference sequence). Trimming cost V 10 bases and J 0 bases, with 16 bases left between them. CDR3 coding DNA: TGCGCCACGTCCCTAGGGACATCCTCTGGAAACACCATATATTTT. Its protein is CATSLGTSSGNTIYF.

This clone was seen only a few times. The V call is TRBV2, the J call TRBJ2-7, with D maybe TRBD1 (6 bases). Trimming pared 6 bases from V and 5 bases from J, leaving 11 bases between. The germline V gene encodes CDR1 SNHLY and CDR2 FYNNEI. The CDR3 is made up of 12 amino acids. CDR3 coding DNA: TGTGCCAGCAGGGGACAAAGCCACGAGCAGTACTTC. It translates to CASRGQSHEQYF.

The chain carries TRBV15 and TRBJ1-6; D not resolved. The germline V gene has CDR1 LNHNV and CDR2 YYDKDF (reference sequence). V lost 1 base to trimming and J lost 8 bases, with 6 bases between them. The CDR3 sequence is 13 residues long. The CDR3, as DNA: TGTGCCACCAGCAGAGCGAGGGATTCACCCCTCCACTTT. This encodes CATSRARDSPLHF.